A selection of T cell receptor beta chains follows, all from one sample in a study of blood T cell repertoires in COVID-19. Clones were sequenced by immunoSEQ multiplex PCR, and TCRdb holds only the in-frame ones, with some missing. The data contain over 120,000 clones, about 86% of them singletons. Material for sequencing was peripheral blood. Receptors were obtained from a woman aged 45 to 65 with active or convalescent COVID-19. Both conserved end residues are part of each CDR3. A D gene is named only where the DNA matches it firmly. Rows may omit the clone size; those that give it use once, few, many or a size class.

TRBJ2-7	once	.	TRBV2	CASSERSPGLGYEQYF	TGTGCCAGCAGTGAAAGGTCGCCGGGTCTTGGATACGAGCAGTACTTC
TRBJ2-3	.	.	TRBV5-1	CASSPGASSTDTQYF	TGCGCCAGCAGCCCTGGGGCTTCTAGCACAGATACGCAGTATTTT
TRBJ2-3	.	TRBD2	TRBV27	CASSWAIPTVLARGTDTQYF	TGTGCCAGCAGTTGGGCCATTCCGACCGTACTAGCGCGAGGGACAGATACGCAGTATTTT
TRBJ2-5	.	.	TRBV15	CATSGYSQETQYF	TGTGCCACCAGCGGATACAGCCAAGAGACCCAGTACTTC
TRBJ2-3	.	.	TRBV14	CASSQDPQSMGDTQYF	TGTGCCAGCAGCCAAGATCCACAGTCCATGGGAGATACGCAGTATTTT
TRBJ2-2	.	TRBD1	TRBV24-1	CATSDPVTGTYTGELFF	TGTGCCACCAGTGATCCGGTGACAGGGACCTACACCGGGGAGCTGTTTTTT
TRBJ1-3	.	.	TRBV7-6	CASSLMAGASSTGNTIYF	TGTGCCAGCAGCTTAATGGCGGGGGCGAGCTCTACTGGAAACACCATATATTTT
TRBJ2-1	.	.	TRBV27	CASTPGTFSYNEQFF	TGTGCCAGCACCCCCGGGACTTTCTCCTACAATGAGCAGTTCTTC
TRBJ1-1	.	.	TRBV25-1	CASSDGVNTEAFF	TGTGCCAGCAGTGACGGGGTCAACACTGAAGCTTTCTTT
TRBJ2-7	.	.	TRBV6-5	CASRTRRGLNEQYF	TGTGCCAGCAGAACGAGGCGGGGTCTTAACGAGCAGTACTTC
TRBJ2-1	once	.	TRBV28	CASSLRRDEQFF	TGTGCCAGCAGTTTACGCAGGGATGAGCAGTTCTTC
TRBJ1-1	.	TRBD1	TRBV5-1	CASSLEQGGPNTEAFF	TGCGCCAGCAGCTTGGAGCAGGGGGGTCCAAACACTGAAGCTTTCTTT
TRBJ1-2	.	.	TRBV21-1	CASSKGAGCPANYGYTF	TGTGCCAGCAGCAAAGGGGCAGGGTGCCCCGCTAACTATGGCTACACCTTC
TRBJ2-1	.	TRBD2	TRBV3-1/TRBV3-2	CASSQGIAGGLGREQFF	TGTGCCAGCAGCCAAGGGATAGCGGGGGGGCTAGGCAGGGAGCAGTTCTTC
TRBJ2-3	.	TRBD2	TRBV6-2/TRBV6-3	CASSFFGLADRTDTQYF	TGTGCCAGCAGTTTTTTCGGACTAGCGGATCGCACAGATACGCAGTATTTT
TRBJ1-2	.	TRBD1	TRBV3-1/TRBV3-2	CASSQEGRGLFNYGYTF	TGTGCCAGCAGCCAAGAGGGCAGGGGGTTGTTCAACTATGGCTACACCTTC
TRBJ1-5	.	.	TRBV15	CATAGTRIDQPQHF	TGTGCCACCGCCGGGACAAGAATCGATCAGCCCCAGCATTTT
TRBJ2-3	.	TRBD2	TRBV5-1	CASNGNLAGITDTQYF	TGCGCCAGCAATGGTAATCTAGCGGGTATCACAGATACGCAGTATTTT
TRBJ2-2	.	.	TRBV21-1	CASKRQGIEGTGELFF	TGTGCCAGCAAAAGACAGGGGATAGAAGGCACCGGGGAGCTGTTTTTT
TRBJ1-5	.	.	TRBV2	CASGVDSNQPQHF	TGTGCCAGCGGAGTAGATAGCAATCAGCCCCAGCATTTT
TRBJ1-1	.	.	TRBV11-2	CASSDDWNTEAFF	TGTGCCAGCAGCGATGACTGGAACACTGAAGCTTTCTTT
TRBJ1-1	.	TRBD1	TRBV7-9	CASSLVGKGAGTGPTEAFF	TGTGCCAGCAGCTTAGTAGGCAAGGGGGCCGGGACAGGGCCAACTGAAGCTTTCTTT
TRBJ2-7	.	.	TRBV29-1	CSVGSELSYEQYF	TGCAGCGTTGGAAGTGAACTCTCCTACGAGCAGTACTTC
TRBJ2-7	.	.	TRBV27	CASRLTSQGSYEQYF	TGTGCCAGCAGGTTGACCTCACAGGGCTCCTACGAGCAGTACTTC
TRBJ2-7	.	.	TRBV27	CASSSAPYRGGFYEQYF	TGTGCCAGCAGTTCCGCCCCCTACAGGGGGGGATTCTACGAGCAGTACTTC
TRBJ2-2	once	.	TRBV30	CAWSVGDYTGELFF	TGTGCCTGGAGTGTAGGGGACTACACCGGGGAGCTGTTTTTT
TRBJ2-7	.	TRBD1	TRBV7-9	CASSSGQGRYEQYF	TGTGCCAGCAGCTCGGGACAGGGGCGATACGAGCAGTACTTC
TRBJ1-1	.	.	TRBV19	CASSMLQATEAFF	TGTGCCAGTAGTATGTTGCAGGCCACGGAAGCTTTCTTT
TRBJ1-2	.	TRBD1	TRBV30	CAWSGGQPSYTF	TGTGCCTGGAGTGGGGGACAGCCCAGCTACACCTTC